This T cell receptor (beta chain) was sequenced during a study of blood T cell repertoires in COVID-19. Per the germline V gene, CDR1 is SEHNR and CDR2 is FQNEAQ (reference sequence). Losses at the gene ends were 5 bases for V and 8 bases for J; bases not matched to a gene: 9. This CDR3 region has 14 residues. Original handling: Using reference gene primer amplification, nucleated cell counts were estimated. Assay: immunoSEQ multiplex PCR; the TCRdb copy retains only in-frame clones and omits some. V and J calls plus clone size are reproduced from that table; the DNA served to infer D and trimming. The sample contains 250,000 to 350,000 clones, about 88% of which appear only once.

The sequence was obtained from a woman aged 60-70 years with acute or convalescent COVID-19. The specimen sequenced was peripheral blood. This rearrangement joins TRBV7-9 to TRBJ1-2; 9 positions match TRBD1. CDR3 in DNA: TGTGCCAGCAGCACAGGGGGCGCGATCTACGGCTACACCTTC. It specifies CASSTGGAIYGYTF. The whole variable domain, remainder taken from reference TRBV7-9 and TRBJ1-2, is DTGVSQNPRHKITKRGQNVTFRCDPISEHNRLYWYRQTLGQGPEFLTYFQNEAQLEKSRLLSDRFSAERPKGSFSTLEIQRTEQGDSAMYLCASSTGGAIYGYTFGSGTRLTVV.